This entry describes one T cell receptor (beta chain). The table came from immunoSEQ multiplex PCR; TCRdb's copy has only in-frame clones and leaves some out. Of over 300,000 clones listed, 70% to 90% were seen once; the top ten hold over 9.5%. This record belongs to a study of blood T cell repertoires in COVID-19. J was trimmed by 6 bases and V by 4 bases; bases with no gene match: 10. Per germline, CDR1 SGHKS and CDR2 YYEKEE (reference sequence). The CDR3 covers 15 residues. Sequencing was carried out using PBMCs or T cells enriched from blood (not recorded which). The chain is built from TRBV5-5 and TRBJ2-1; 7 nucleotides match TRBD1. This TCR was sampled from a woman aged 18-29 years who had recovered from COVID-19. The CDR3 coding sequence is TGTGCCAGCAGCACCGGGACAGTTCCTGTCAATGAGCAGTTCTTC. Its protein is CASSTGTVPVNEQFF.